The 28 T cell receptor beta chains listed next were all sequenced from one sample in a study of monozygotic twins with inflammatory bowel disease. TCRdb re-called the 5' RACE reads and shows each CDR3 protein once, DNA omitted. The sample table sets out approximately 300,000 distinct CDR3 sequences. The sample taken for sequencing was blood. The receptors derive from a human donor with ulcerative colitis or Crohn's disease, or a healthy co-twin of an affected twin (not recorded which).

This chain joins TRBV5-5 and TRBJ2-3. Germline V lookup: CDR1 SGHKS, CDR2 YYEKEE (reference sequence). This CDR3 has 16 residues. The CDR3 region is CASSLGAVSGTDTQYF.

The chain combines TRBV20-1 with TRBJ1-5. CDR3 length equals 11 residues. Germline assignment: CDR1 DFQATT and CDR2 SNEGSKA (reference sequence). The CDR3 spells CSARDPTAQHF.

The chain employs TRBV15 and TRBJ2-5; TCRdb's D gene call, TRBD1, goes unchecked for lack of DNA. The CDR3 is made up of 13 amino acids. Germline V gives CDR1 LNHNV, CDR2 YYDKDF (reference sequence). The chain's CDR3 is CATEEAPGETQYF.

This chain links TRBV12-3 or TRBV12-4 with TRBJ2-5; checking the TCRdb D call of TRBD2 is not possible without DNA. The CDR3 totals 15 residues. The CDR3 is CASRRSGAYQETQYF.

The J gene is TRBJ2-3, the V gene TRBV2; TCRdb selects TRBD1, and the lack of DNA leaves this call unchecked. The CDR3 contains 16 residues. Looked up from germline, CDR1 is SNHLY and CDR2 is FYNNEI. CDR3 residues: CASGDPGTGGLDTQYF.

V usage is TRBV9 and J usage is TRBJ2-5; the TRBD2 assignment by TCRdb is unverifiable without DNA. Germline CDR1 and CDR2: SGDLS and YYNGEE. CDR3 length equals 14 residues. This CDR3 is CASSGSGRSETQYF. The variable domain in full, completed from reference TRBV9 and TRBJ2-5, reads DSGVTQTPKHLITATGQRVTLRCSPRSGDLSVYWYQQSLDQGLQFLIQYYNGEERAKGNILERFSAQQFPDLHSELNLSSLELGDSALYFCASSGSGRSETQYFGPGTRLLVL.

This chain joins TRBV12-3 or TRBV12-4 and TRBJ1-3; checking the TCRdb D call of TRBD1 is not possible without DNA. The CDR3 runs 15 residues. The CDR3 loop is CASIPWDSPGNTIYF.

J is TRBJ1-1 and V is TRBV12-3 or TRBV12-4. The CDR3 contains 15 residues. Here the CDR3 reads CASKKSGEGNTEAFF.

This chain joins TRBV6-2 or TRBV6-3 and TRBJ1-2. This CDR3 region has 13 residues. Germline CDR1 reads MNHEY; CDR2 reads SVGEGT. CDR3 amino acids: CASGRGGGYGYTF.

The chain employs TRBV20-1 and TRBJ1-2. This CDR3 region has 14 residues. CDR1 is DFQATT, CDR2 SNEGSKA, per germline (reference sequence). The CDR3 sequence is CSASPKKGVYGYTF.

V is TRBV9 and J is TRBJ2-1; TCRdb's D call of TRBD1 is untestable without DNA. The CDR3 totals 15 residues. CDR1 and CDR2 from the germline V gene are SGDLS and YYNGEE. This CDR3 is CASSVSGGPNNEQFF.

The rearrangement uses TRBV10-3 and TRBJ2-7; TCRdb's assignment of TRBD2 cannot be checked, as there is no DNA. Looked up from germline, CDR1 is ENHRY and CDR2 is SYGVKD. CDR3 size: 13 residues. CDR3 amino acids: CAIRGQVAYEQYF.

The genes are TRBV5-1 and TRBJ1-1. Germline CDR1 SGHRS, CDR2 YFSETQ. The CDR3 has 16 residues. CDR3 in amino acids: CASSLGSGVMNTEAFF.

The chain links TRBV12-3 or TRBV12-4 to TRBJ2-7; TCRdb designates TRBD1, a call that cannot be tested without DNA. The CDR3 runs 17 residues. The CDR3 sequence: CASSPRVGAAVFYEQYF.

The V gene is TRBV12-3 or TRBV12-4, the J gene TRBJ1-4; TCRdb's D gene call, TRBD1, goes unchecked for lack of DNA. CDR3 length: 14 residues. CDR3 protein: CASSFQGFNEKLFF.

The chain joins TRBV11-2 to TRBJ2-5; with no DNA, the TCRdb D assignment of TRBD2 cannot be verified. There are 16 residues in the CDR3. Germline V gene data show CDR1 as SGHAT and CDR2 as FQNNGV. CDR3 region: CASSLAGGGNQETQYF.

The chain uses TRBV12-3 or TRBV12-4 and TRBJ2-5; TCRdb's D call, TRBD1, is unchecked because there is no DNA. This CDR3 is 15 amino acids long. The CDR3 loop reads CASRPESTVGETQYF.

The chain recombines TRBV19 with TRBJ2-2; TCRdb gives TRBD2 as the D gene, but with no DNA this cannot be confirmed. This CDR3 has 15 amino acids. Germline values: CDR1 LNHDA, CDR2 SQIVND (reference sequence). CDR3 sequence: CASSSRLAGTGELFF.

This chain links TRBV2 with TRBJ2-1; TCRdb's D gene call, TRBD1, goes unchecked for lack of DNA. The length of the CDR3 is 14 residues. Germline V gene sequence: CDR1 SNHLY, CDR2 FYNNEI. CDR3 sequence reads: CASKPQGGPNEQFF.

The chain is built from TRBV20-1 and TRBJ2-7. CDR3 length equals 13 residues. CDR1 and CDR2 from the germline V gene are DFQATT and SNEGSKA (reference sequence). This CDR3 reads CSARERYSYEQYF.

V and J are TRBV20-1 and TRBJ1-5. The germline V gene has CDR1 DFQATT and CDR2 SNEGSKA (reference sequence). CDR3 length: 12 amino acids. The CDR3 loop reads CSATKGYQPQHF.

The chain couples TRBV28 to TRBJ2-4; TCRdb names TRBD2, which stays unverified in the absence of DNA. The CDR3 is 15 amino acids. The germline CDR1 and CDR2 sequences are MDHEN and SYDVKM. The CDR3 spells CASSLGGGAKNIQYF.

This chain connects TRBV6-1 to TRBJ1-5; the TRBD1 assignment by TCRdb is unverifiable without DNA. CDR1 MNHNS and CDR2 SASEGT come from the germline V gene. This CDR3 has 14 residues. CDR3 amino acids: CASSGGGSYQPQHF.

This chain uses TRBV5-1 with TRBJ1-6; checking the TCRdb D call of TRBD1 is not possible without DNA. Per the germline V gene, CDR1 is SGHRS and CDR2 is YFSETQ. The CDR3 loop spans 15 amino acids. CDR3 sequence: CASSLTGESESPLHF.

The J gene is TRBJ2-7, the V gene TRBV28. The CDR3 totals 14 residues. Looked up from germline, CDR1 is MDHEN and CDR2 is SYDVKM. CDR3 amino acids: CASKAARRSYEQYF.

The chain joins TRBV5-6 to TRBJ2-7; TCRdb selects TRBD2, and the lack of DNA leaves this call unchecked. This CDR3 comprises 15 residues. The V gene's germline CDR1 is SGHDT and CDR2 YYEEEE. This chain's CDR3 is CASSSLGGVRYEQYF.

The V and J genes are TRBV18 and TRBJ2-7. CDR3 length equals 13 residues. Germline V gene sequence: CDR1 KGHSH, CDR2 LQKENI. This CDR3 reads CASSPLGSYEQYF.

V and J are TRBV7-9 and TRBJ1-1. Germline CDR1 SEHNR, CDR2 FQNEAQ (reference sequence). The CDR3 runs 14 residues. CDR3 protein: CASSLGYETAEAFF.